Listed below are T cell receptor beta chains from one sample, sequenced in a study of T cells in localized non-small cell lung cancer. Clones were read by immunoSEQ multiplex PCR, and TCRdb kept only the in-frame ones, dropping some. Here the sample spans about 5,600 clones, around 28% being singletons. The source material was lung tumor tissue, sampled before any cancer treatment. The receptors were gathered from a female donor at least 60 years old with stage I lung adenocarcinoma. CDR3s leave out the opening cysteine and the closing phenylalanine or tryptophan.

AWSQDRGSEKLF TRBJ1-4 TRBV30
ASGPLSSDTQY TRBJ2-3 TRBV23-1
AISGLKNTEAF TRBJ1-1 TRBV10-2
ASSPQGRGGSGNTIY TRBJ1-3 TRBV18
ASSDSAGGSTDTQY TRBJ2-3 TRBV6-8
ASSHAYEQY TRBJ2-7 TRBV14
ATSGQGTYNEQF TRBJ2-1 TRBV15
ASSLLWSQNSGNTIY TRBJ1-3 TRBV11-3
ASSGRQGGGTEAF TRBJ1-1 TRBV11-3
ASSLGLTGNLDGYT TRBJ1-2 TRBV5-1
ASSRADTNTGELF TRBJ2-2 TRBV5-1
ASSPRPGAQYEQY TRBJ2-7 TRBV6-8